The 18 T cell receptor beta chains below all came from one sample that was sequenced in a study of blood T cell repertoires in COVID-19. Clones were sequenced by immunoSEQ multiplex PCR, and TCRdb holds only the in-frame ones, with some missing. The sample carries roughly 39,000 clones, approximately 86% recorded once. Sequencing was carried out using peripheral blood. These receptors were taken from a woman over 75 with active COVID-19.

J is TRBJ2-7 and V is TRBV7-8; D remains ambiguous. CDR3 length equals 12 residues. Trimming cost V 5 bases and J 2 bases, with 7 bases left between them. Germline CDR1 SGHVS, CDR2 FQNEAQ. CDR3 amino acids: CASSPLTYEQYF. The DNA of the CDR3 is TGTGCCAGCAGCCCTCTAACCTACGAGCAGTACTTC. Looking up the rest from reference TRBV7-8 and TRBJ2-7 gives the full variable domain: GAGVSQSPRYKVAKRGQDVALRCDPISGHVSLFWYQQALGQGPEFLTYFQNEAQLDKSGLPSDRFFAERPEGSVSTLKIQRTQQEDSAVYLCASSPLTYEQYFGPGTRLTVT.

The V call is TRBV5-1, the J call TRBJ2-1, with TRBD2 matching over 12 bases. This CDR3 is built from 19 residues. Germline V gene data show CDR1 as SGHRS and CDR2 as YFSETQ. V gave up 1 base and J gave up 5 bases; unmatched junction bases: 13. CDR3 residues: CASSLQPSGGAYSDNEQFF. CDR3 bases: TGCGCCAGCAGCTTGCAACCTAGCGGGGGGGCCTATTCAGACAATGAGCAGTTCTTC.

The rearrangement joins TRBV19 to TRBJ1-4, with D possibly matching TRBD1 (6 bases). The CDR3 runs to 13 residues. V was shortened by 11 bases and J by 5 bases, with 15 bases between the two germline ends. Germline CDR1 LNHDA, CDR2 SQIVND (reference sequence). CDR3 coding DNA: TGTGCCTCTCGAGGGGGTCTAAATGAAAAACTGTTTTTT. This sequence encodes CASRGGLNEKLFF.

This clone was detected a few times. CDR3 sequence (DNA): TGTGCCAGCAGCTTAGCGGGGCAGGTCAGCTCTGGAAACACCATATATTTT. Its translation is CASSLAGQVSSGNTIYF. The genes are TRBV7-8 and TRBJ1-3, with D possibly being TRBD1 (5 bases). Per the germline V gene, CDR1 is SGHVS and CDR2 is FQNEAQ. V lost 0 bases and J lost 0, with 12 bases in between. This CDR3 contains 17 residues.

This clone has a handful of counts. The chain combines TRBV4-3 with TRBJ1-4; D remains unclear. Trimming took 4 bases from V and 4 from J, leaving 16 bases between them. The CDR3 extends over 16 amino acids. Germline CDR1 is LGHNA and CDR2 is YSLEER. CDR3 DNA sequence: TGCGCCAGCAGCCGGGGAGAGCGGTCTGTTAATGAAAAACTGTTTTTT. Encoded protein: CASSRGERSVNEKLFF.

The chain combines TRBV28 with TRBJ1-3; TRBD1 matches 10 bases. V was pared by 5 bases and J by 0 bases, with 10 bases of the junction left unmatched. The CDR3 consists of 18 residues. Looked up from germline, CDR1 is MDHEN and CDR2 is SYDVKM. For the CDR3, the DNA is TGTGCCAGCAGTGAGTGGGGACAGGGGTCTCTCTCTGGAAACACCATATATTTT. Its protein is CASSEWGQGSLSGNTIYF.

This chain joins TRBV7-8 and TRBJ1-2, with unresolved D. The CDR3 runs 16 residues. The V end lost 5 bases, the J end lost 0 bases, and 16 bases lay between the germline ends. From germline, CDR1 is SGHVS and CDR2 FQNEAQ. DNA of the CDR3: TGTGCCAGCAGCCCAGACCGGGTCTCCTCTAACTATGGCTACACCTTC. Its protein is CASSPDRVSSNYGYTF.

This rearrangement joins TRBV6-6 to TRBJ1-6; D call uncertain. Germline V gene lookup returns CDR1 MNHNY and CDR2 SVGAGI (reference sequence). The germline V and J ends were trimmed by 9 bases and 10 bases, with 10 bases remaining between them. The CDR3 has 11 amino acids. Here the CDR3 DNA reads TGTGCCAGTCGGAGCGGATCACCCCTCCACTTT. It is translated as CASRSGSPLHF.

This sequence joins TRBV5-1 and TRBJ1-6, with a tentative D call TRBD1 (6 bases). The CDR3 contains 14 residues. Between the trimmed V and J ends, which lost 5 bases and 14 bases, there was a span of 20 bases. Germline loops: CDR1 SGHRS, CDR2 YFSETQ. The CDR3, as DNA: TGCGCCAGCAGACCGACAGGATTACTAGGGACCCTCCACTTT. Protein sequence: CASRPTGLLGTLHF.

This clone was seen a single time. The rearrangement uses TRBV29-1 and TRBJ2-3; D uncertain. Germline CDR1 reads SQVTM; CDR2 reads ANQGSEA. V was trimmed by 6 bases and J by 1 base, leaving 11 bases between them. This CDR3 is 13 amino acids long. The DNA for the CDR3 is TGCAGCGTGGAACTACTCCGCACAGATACGCAGTATTTT. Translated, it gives CSVELLRTDTQYF.

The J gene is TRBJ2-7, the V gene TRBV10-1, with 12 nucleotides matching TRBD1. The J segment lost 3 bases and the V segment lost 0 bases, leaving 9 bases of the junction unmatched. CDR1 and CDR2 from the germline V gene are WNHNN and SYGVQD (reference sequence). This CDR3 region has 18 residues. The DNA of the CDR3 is TGCGCCAGCAGTGAGTCGAGAATCGGGACAGGGGGCCGCTACGAGCAGTACTTC. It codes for CASSESRIGTGGRYEQYF.

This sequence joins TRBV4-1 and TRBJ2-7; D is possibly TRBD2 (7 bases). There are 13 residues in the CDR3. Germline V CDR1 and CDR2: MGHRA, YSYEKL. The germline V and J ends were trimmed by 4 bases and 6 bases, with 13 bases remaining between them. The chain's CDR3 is CASSRGGGVEQYF. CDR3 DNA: TGCGCCAGCAGCCGGGGAGGGGGAGTCGAGCAGTACTTC.

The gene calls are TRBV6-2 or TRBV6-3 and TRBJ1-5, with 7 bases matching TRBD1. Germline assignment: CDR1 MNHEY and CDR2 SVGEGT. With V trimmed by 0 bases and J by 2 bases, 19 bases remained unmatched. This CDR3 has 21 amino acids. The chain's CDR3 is CASSYSLLDADRVLGNQPQHF. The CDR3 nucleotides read TGTGCCAGCAGTTACTCGCTACTCGACGCCGACAGGGTATTGGGCAATCAGCCCCAGCATTTT.

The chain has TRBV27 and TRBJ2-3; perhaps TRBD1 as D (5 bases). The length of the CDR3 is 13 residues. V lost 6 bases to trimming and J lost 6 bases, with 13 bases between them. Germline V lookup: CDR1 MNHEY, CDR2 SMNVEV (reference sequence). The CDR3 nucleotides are TGTGCCAGCAGAGGGGAACCAGTTGATACGCAGTATTTT. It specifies CASRGEPVDTQYF.

The DNA of the CDR3 is TGCAGCGTCAGCGGGCAGGGGGCAACTTCCTACGAGCAGTACTTC. Its translation: CSVSGQGATSYEQYF. The J gene is TRBJ2-7, the V gene TRBV29-1; TRBD1 matches at 8 bases. The V and J ends lost 6 bases and 1 base, in that order; junction bases with no gene match: 11. The CDR3 length is 15 residues. Germline CDR1 is SQVTM and CDR2 is ANQGSEA.

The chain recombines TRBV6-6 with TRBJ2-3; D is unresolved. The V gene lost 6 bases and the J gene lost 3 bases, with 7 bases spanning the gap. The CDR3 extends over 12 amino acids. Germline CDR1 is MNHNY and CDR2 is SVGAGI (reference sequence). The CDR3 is CASSTGTDTQYF. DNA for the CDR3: TGTGCCAGCAGCACCGGGACAGATACGCAGTATTTT.

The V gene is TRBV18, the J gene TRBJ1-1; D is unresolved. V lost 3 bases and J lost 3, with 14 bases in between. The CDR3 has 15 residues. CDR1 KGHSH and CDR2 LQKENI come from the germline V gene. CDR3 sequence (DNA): TGTGCCAGCTCACCGGGGAGTATGGATGACACTGAAGCTTTCTTT. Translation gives CASSPGSMDDTEAFF.

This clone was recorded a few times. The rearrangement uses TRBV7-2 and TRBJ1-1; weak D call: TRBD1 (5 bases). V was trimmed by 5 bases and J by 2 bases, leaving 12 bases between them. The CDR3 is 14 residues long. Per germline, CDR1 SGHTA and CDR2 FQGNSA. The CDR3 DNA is TGTGCCAGCAGCCCTTCCAGGGTTAACACTGAAGCTTTCTTT. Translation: CASSPSRVNTEAFF.